These 15 T cell receptor beta chains originate from one sample sequenced in a study of CD8+ T cells in alopecia areata. Extracted RNA was reverse transcribed into cDNA, the sequencing template. Assay: immunoSEQ multiplex PCR; the TCRdb copy retains only in-frame clones and omits some. The repertoire consists of 200,000 or so clones, with 50% to 65% occurring once and the leading ten covering 0.45%. The sequences come from CD4+ T cells sorted from blood, collected at week 0. All receptors come from a human donor with alopecia areata.

The rearrangement joins TRBV2 to TRBJ2-3, with D hard to call. The CDR3 is 14 residues long. V was pared by 6 bases and J by 4 bases, with 14 bases between. CDR1 and CDR2 from the germline V gene are SNHLY and FYNNEI. The CDR3 spells CASSQNRPPDTQYF. The CDR3 nucleotides read TGTGCCAGCAGCCAAAACCGGCCTCCAGATACGCAGTATTTT.

The chain has TRBV7-4 and TRBJ2-5, with D uncertain. Trimming removed 1 base at V and 2 bases at J, with 5 bases between. The CDR3 loop spans 13 amino acids. Germline CDR1 is SGHVT and CDR2 is SQSDAQ. CDR3 protein: CASSLGRQETQYF. In DNA form, the CDR3 reads TGTGCCAGCAGCTTAGGCAGACAAGAGACCCAGTACTTC.

This rearrangement joins TRBV4-1 to TRBJ1-2; the D gene is possibly TRBD1 (6 bases). The ends were cut back, 0 bases at V and 2 bases at J, with 13 bases in the middle. The germline V gene has CDR1 MGHRA and CDR2 YSYEKL. This CDR3 region has 16 residues. CDR3 loop: CASSQDRSGANYGYTF. The CDR3 DNA follows: TGCGCCAGCAGCCAAGACCGTTCAGGGGCCAACTATGGCTACACCTTC.

Of note for this clone: A far larger clone differs by one base, so this is likely a read error. The V and J genes are TRBV7-3 and TRBJ2-3; the D is unclear. V lost 4 bases, J lost 2 bases, and 7 bases lay in between. The CDR3 is made up of 13 amino acids. Germline V gene data show CDR1 as SGHTA and CDR2 as FQGTGA. The CDR3 nucleotides read TGTGCCAGCAGCTCCTCTTTCACAGATACGCAGTATTTT. Residues: CASSSSFTDTQYF.

The chain has TRBV29-1 and TRBJ2-7; 13 positions match TRBD2. CDR3 length: 15 residues. After removal of 5 bases from V and 6 bases from J, the junction contained 10 bases not matched to a gene. CDR1 SQVTM and CDR2 ANQGSEA come from the germline V gene. CDR3: CSVNPGLAGQGEQYF. The CDR3 nucleotides are TGCAGCGTTAACCCGGGACTAGCGGGACAGGGCGAGCAGTACTTC.

The chain joins TRBV7-2 to TRBJ2-5; 10 bases are shared with TRBD1. CDR3 length equals 15 residues. The J segment lost 3 bases and the V segment lost 4 bases, leaving 5 bases of the junction unmatched. In germline, CDR1 is SGHTA, CDR2 FQGNSA. The CDR3 spells CASSSPGTGEETQYF. The CDR3 nucleotides are TGTGCCAGCAGCTCGCCCGGGACAGGGGAAGAGACCCAGTACTTC. The full variable domain, with the rest looked up from reference TRBV7-2 and TRBJ2-5, is GAGVSQSPSNKVTEKGKDVELRCDPISGHTALYWYRQSLGQGLEFLIYFQGNSAPDKSGLPSDRFSAERTGGSVSTLTIQRTQQEDSAVYLCASSSPGTGEETQYFGPGTRLLVL.

The chain uses TRBV4-1 and TRBJ2-7; 8 bases match TRBD1. The CDR3 contains 15 residues. Unmatched junction bases numbered 7, after V lost 6 bases and J lost 0 bases. Germline CDR1 and CDR2: MGHRA and YSYEKL. The CDR3 DNA is TGCGCCAGCAGGTGGAGGGACAGGAGCTCCTACGAGCAGTACTTC. Translating gives CASRWRDRSSYEQYF.

J is TRBJ1-1 and V is TRBV7-9; tentative D call: TRBD1 (5 bases). CDR1 SEHNR and CDR2 FQNEAQ come from the germline V gene (reference sequence). The CDR3 runs to 14 residues. With 5 bases removed from V and 1 base from J, the gap between germline ends came to 11 bases. In nucleotides, the CDR3 is TGTGCCAGCAGCCAACAGGCTGGGAACACTGAAGCTTTCTTT. It is translated as CASSQQAGNTEAFF.

This chain joins TRBV9 and TRBJ2-7; the D call may be TRBD1 or TRBD2 (5 bases each). This CDR3 has 15 amino acids. V was pared by 4 bases and J by 7 bases, with 21 bases between. The germline gives CDR1 SGDLS, CDR2 YYNGEE. The CDR3 region is CASSTGTGVFDEQYF. The CDR3 DNA follows: TGTGCCAGCAGCACGGGGACCGGAGTTTTTGATGAGCAGTACTTC.

The chain couples TRBV21-1 to TRBJ2-5. TRBV21-1 is reported as a pseudogene. The CDR3 loop spans 17 amino acids. The CDR3 is CASSNDRDPGPRETQYF. For the CDR3, the DNA is TGTGCCAGCAGCAATGACCGGGACCCCGGGCCGCGCGAGACCCAGTACTTC.

J is TRBJ2-5 and V is TRBV18; 7 nucleotides agree with TRBD1. CDR1 is KGHSH, CDR2 LQKENI, per germline. The CDR3 consists of 17 residues. The trim removed 3 bases at V and 4 bases at J, leaving 14 bases unmatched. In DNA, the CDR3 is TGTGCCAGCTCACCGAGACAGGGAAGGGAAGCGGCAGAGACCCAGTACTTC. Amino acid sequence: CASSPRQGREAAETQYF.

This clone was found a few times. V gene TRBV29-1 combines with J gene TRBJ2-2; D remains unclear. The CDR3 is 13 amino acids. Trimming removed 1 base at V and 5 bases at J, with 8 bases between. Germline CDR1 reads SQVTM; CDR2 reads ANQGSEA. DNA for the CDR3: TGCAGCGTTGAAGGGCAGGAGACCGGGGAGCTGTTTTTT. Translated, it gives CSVEGQETGELFF.

The gene calls are TRBV29-1 and TRBJ2-2, with unresolved D. Germline values: CDR1 SQVTM, CDR2 ANQGSEA. V gave up 7 bases and J gave up 1 base, with 10 bases separating them. The CDR3 contains 13 residues. DNA of the CDR3: TGCAGCGCCCCGGCCGTGAACACCGGGGAGCTGTTTTTT. Translated, it gives CSAPAVNTGELFF.

The gene calls are TRBV19 and TRBJ2-5, with TRBD1 matching over 8 bases. V lost 5 bases to trimming and J lost 5 bases; unmatched junction nucleotides: 7. Germline CDR1 is LNHDA and CDR2 is SQIVND (reference sequence). This CDR3 spans 14 amino acids. The CDR3 sequence is CASSGGQGRETQYF. The CDR3 nucleotides read TGTGCCAGTAGTGGAGGACAGGGACGCGAGACCCAGTACTTC.

A remark on this clone: The junction and the germline gene differ at one end; a read error may be behind it. This rearrangement joins TRBV7-7 to TRBJ1-1, with TRBD1 matching over 10 bases. The CDR3 runs to 14 residues. Germline CDR1 reads SSHAT; CDR2 reads FNYEAQ (reference sequence). The CDR3 region has the DNA TGTGCTAGCAGCCCGGTCCGGGACAGGGGCGAAGCTTTCTTT. It codes for CASSPVRDRGEAFF.